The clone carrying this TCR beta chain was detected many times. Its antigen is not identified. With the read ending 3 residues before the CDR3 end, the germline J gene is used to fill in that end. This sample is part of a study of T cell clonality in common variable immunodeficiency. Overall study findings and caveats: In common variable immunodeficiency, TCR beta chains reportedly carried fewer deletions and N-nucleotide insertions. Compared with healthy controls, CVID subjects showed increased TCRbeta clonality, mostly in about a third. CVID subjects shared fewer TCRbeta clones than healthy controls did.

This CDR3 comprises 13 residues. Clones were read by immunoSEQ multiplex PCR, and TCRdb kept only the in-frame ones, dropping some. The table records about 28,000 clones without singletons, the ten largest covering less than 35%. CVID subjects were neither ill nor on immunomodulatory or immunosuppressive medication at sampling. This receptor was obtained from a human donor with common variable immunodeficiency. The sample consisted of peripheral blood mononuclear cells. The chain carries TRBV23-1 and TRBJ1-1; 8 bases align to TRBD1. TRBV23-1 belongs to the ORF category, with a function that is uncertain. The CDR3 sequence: CASSHTGGPQAFF. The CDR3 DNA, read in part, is TGCGCCAGCAGTCACACAGGGGGGCCGCAA.